The T cell receptor beta chain under discussion was sequenced for a study of post-analysis software for immune sequencing data. Background on the study: Multiple sclerosis in the patients followed relapsing-remitting, secondary progressive and progressive-relapsing courses.

The CDR3 covers 15 residues. CDR1 SSHAT and CDR2 FNYEAQ come from the germline V gene (reference sequence). Overall study results and limits: Included in a set of five TRBV segments more frequent in patients than controls were TRBV5-6, TRBV5-1 and TRBV20-1. Strong same-batch co-clustering of samples appeared with F measure clustering. Those with multiple sclerosis, the patient group, showed significantly lower normalized Chao1 diversity than controls.

This clonotype was seen only a few times. Its antigen is unidentified. At one boundary the junction diverges from the germline segment, which might be a read error. The library was made from cDNA and included unique molecular identifiers. Between about 0.85 and 11 million T cells gave rise to roughly 0.5 million cDNA molecules. In TCRdb, the PCR reads were re-called with MiXCR into one record per CDR3 protein. The table has hundreds of thousands of distinct CDR3 sequences, approximately 30% seen once; the top ten hold more than 0.55%. This TCR derives from a girl aged 5 to 17 with multiple sclerosis. The source material was blood. The chain employs TRBV7-7 and TRBJ2-1; 7 nucleotides agree with TRBD2. CDR3 bases: TGTGCTAGCAGCTTACAGCGGGGTCCCTACAATGAGCAGTTCTTC. Translation gives CASSLQRGPYNEQFF.